The rows below give T cell receptor beta chains drawn from one sample of a study of identical twins. Each CDR3 protein gets one entry after TCRdb re-called the 5' RACE reads with MiXCR. Of about 530,000 distinct CDR3 sequences listed, 20% to 25% are singletons. This sample was shared with a second study, whose subject was yellow fever vaccine responses in identical twins.

Sequenced material: CD4+ T cells sorted from blood. The receptors come from a young woman in good health. Each CDR3 is given with its conserved first and last residue. Each record gives: D gene, V gene, J gene, clone size, CDR3 protein, CDR3 DNA. D genes are given only for firm matches. Expanded clones get a size class; other rows say once, few or many, or leave the size out.

.,TRBV7-9,TRBJ1-1,many,CASSLAQNTEAFF,TGTGCCAGCAGCTTAGCTCAGAACACTGAAGCTTTCTTT
.,TRBV13,TRBJ2-2,.,CASSLAGSPTITGELFF,TGTGCCAGCAGCTTAGCGGGCAGCCCGACCATCACCGGGGAGCTGTTTTTT
.,TRBV20-1,TRBJ2-3,few,CSAIKKVFTDTQYF,TGCAGTGCTATAAAAAAGGTTTTCACAGATACGCAGTATTTT
.,TRBV15,TRBJ2-2,few,CATSAGRAQNTGELFF,TGTGCCACCAGCGCGGGCAGGGCGCAAAACACCGGGGAGCTGTTTTTT
.,TRBV19,TRBJ2-1,.,CASSSWSFGQHNEQFF,TGTGCCAGTAGTTCGTGGTCTTTCGGGCAGCACAATGAGCAGTTCTTC
.,TRBV3-1,TRBJ2-3,.,CASSQTMGAQYF,TGTGCCAGCAGCCAAACGATGGGGGCGCAGTATTTT
.,TRBV7-2,TRBJ2-1,.,CASRLRAFSGGRNEQFF,TGTGCCAGCAGACTTAGGGCTTTTAGTGGCGGGCGGAATGAGCAGTTCTTC
.,TRBV5-1,TRBJ2-5,.,CASSLGIASETQYF,TGCGCCAGCAGCTTGGGTATAGCCAGCGAGACCCAGTACTTC
.,TRBV20-1,TRBJ2-3,.,CSANTDSPRKGWTDTQYF,TGCAGCGCTAACACAGACAGCCCTCGGAAGGGGTGGACAGATACGCAGTATTTT
.,TRBV7-9,TRBJ1-1,.,CASSPPGRQNTEAFF,TGTGCCAGCAGCCCGCCGGGACGCCAGAACACTGAAGCTTTCTTT
.,TRBV7-9,TRBJ1-2,few,CASSLGGKEGPLYGYTF,TGTGCCAGCAGCTTAGGGGGCAAGGAGGGCCCTCTCTATGGCTACACCTTC
.,TRBV7-3,TRBJ1-1,few,CASSIDRMSTEAFF,TGTGCCAGCAGCATCGACAGGATGAGCACTGAAGCTTTCTTT
TRBD1,TRBV12-3/TRBV12-4,TRBJ1-1,few,CASTSGTGFIAFF,TGTGCCAGCACCTCCGGGACAGGGTTTATCGCTTTCTTT
.,TRBV6-1,TRBJ1-1,.,CASKTDLNTEAFF,TGTGCCAGCAAGACAGATTTGAACACTGAAGCTTTCTTT
.,TRBV9,TRBJ2-2,.,CASSAPSNSNTGELFF,TGTGCCAGCAGCGCCCCTAGTAACTCGAACACCGGGGAGCTGTTTTTT
.,TRBV20-1,TRBJ2-7,once,CSAHLPQTASSYEQYF,TGCAGTGCCCACCTTCCACAGACGGCGAGCTCCTACGAGCAGTACTTC
TRBD2,TRBV7-9,TRBJ2-3,few,CASSLTSLASKTDTQYF,TGTGCCAGCAGCCTGACCTCACTAGCGTCCAAGACAGATACGCAGTATTTT
.,TRBV12-3/TRBV12-4,TRBJ2-2,few,CASSLALHYTGELFF,TGTGCCAGCAGTTTAGCGTTACATTACACCGGGGAGCTGTTTTTT
.,TRBV25-1,TRBJ2-7,.,CASSGWGLGTEQYF,TGTGCCAGCAGTGGTTGGGGATTGGGAACGGAGCAGTACTTC
TRBD1,TRBV5-5,TRBJ1-1,many,CASSGDRGGYTEAFF,TGTGCCAGCAGCGGGGACAGGGGAGGGTACACTGAAGCTTTCTTT
TRBD1,TRBV5-1,TRBJ2-7,.,CASSPTSGTGGYEQYF,TGCGCCAGCAGCCCAACGTCCGGGACAGGGGGATACGAGCAGTACTTC
TRBD2,TRBV12-3/TRBV12-4,TRBJ2-1,many,CASSLVSGGNNEQFF,TGTGCCAGCAGTTTAGTAAGCGGGGGAAACAATGAGCAGTTCTTC
.,TRBV11-2,TRBJ1-6,few,CASSSNRAGNSPLHF,TGTGCCAGCAGTTCGAACAGGGCGGGTAATTCACCCCTCCACTTT
.,TRBV5-1,TRBJ1-1,many,CASSREPGMNTEAFF,TGCGCCAGCAGCCGAGAACCCGGAATGAACACTGAAGCTTTCTTT
.,TRBV20-1,TRBJ2-7,.,CSARNSLTYEQYF,TGCAGTGCTAGAAATAGCTTAACCTACGAGCAGTACTTC
.,TRBV3-1,TRBJ2-7,once,CASSQGRRYEQYF,TGTGCCAGCAGCCAAGGGCGACGGTACGAGCAGTACTTC
TRBD2,TRBV24-1,TRBJ2-1,once,CAASDWRATSGGYFSYNEQFF,TGTGCCGCCAGTGATTGGAGGGCGACTAGCGGGGGTTACTTCTCCTACAATGAGCAGTTCTTC
TRBD1,TRBV12-3/TRBV12-4,TRBJ1-2,.,CASRPTTGEHGYTF,TGTGCCAGCAGACCAACGACAGGGGAGCATGGCTACACCTTC
.,TRBV2,TRBJ2-1,.,CASSEERQSSYNEQFF,TGTGCCAGCAGTGAGGAGCGGCAGAGCTCCTACAATGAGCAGTTCTTC
.,TRBV7-6,TRBJ2-3,.,CASSLFGTSHTDTQYF,TGTGCCAGCAGCTTATTCGGGACTTCTCACACAGATACGCAGTATTTT
TRBD2,TRBV7-9,TRBJ2-1,.,CASSKRTSGEYNEQFF,TGTGCCAGCAGCAAGCGGACTAGCGGCGAATACAATGAGCAGTTCTTC
.,TRBV6-2/TRBV6-3,TRBJ2-5,few,CASSYSPWTQYF,TGTGCCAGCAGTTACTCGCCATGGACCCAGTACTTC
TRBD2,TRBV28,TRBJ2-5,.,CASSFRLAGSQETQYF,TGTGCCAGCAGTTTCCGGCTAGCGGGAAGCCAAGAGACCCAGTACTTC
.,TRBV18,TRBJ1-2,.,CASSGTENFYGYTF,TGTGCCAGCTCGGGGACGGAGAACTTCTATGGCTACACCTTC
.,TRBV4-1,TRBJ2-2,few,CASRSGRSSNTGELFF,TGCGCCAGCAGGTCTGGACGGTCCTCGAACACCGGGGAGCTGTTTTTT
TRBD2,TRBV24-1,TRBJ2-3,.,CATREGGADTQYF,TGTGCCACGCGGGAGGGCGGCGCAGATACGCAGTATTTT
.,TRBV6-1,TRBJ2-7,.,CASSAGFATYEQYF,TGTGCCAGCAGTGCCGGCTTCGCGACCTACGAGCAGTACTTC
.,TRBV20-1,TRBJ2-1,few,CSARDPLDRLGGYNEQFF,TGCAGTGCTAGAGATCCACTAGATCGACTAGGGGGCTACAATGAGCAGTTCTTC
.,TRBV11-2,TRBJ2-1,.,CASSQTAFNEQFF,TGTGCCAGCAGCCAAACGGCTTTCAATGAGCAGTTCTTC
.,TRBV5-1,TRBJ2-7,few,CASSTGSYEQYF,TGCGCCAGCAGTACAGGGTCCTACGAGCAGTACTTC